This T cell receptor (beta chain) was captured in a study of shared clonotypes between healthy human individuals. Each subset's genomic DNA was split evenly across several immunoSEQ plates. In the original workflow: ImmunoSEQ supplied junction-only sequences lacking quality scores, so filtering was different. The assay was immunoSEQ multiplex PCR, and TCRdb's table has in-frame clones only and misses some. V and J calls and clone size are as listed in that table; D and trimming were resolved from the DNA. Among roughly 1 million clones listed, about 80% were seen once. This clone was recorded once. The V end lost 1 base, the J end lost 4 bases, and 10 bases lay between the germline ends. Per the germline V gene, CDR1 is SGHTA and CDR2 is FQGTGA. The CDR3 loop spans 14 amino acids. The study drew its donors from healthy HIV-negative adults without recent acute infections or vaccinations. Every one of the donors was a Caucasian adult that lived in Nashville, Tennessee.

The rearrangement uses TRBV7-3 and TRBJ2-5; D gene uncertain. The source of this sequence is a man between 18 and 35 years old in good health. Some clones in this sample may be carry-over from other donors' samples. Sequenced material: memory CD4+ T cells from PBMCs. Subset of the sample: CD45RA-negative fraction. CDR3 protein: CASSLNAASETQYF. CDR3 bases: TGTGCCAGCAGCTTAAACGCGGCGTCAGAGACCCAGTACTTC.